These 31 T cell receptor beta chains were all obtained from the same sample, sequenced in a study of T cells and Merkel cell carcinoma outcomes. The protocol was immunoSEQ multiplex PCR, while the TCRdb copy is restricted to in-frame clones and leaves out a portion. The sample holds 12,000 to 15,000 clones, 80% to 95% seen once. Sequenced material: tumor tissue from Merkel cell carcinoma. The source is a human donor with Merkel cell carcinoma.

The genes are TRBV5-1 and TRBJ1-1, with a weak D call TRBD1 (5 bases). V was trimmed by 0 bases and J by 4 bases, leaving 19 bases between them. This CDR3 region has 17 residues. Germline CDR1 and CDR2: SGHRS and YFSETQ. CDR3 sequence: CASSLGTKGAMSTEAFF. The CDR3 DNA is TGCGCCAGCAGCTTGGGTACAAAAGGGGCAATGAGCACTGAAGCTTTCTTT.

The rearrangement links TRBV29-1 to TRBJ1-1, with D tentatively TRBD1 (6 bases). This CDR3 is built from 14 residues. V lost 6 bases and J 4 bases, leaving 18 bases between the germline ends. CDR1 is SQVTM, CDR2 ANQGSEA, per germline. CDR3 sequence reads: CSVDRTALGTEAFF. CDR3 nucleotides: TGCAGCGTGGATAGGACAGCACTGGGCACTGAAGCTTTCTTT.

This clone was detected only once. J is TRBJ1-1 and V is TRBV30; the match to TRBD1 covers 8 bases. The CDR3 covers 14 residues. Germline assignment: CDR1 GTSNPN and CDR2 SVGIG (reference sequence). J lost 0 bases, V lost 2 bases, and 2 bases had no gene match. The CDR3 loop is CAWSWDRMNTEAFF. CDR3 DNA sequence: TGTGCCTGGAGTTGGGACAGGATGAACACTGAAGCTTTCTTT.

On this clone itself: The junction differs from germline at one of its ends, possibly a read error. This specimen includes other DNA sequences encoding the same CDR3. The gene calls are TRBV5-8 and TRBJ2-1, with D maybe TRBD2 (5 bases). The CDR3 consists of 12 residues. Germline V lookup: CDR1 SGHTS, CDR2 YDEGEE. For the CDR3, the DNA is TGTGCTAGCAGCTTGAGGGTCAATGAGCAGTTCTTC. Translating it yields CASSLRVNEQFF.

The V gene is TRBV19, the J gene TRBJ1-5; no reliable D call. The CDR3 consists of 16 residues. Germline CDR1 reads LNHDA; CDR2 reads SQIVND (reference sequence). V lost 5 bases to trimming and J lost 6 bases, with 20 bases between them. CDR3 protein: CASSRSVRNRVQPQHF. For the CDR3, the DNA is TGTGCCAGTAGTCGGTCCGTCCGCAACCGAGTTCAGCCCCAGCATTTT.

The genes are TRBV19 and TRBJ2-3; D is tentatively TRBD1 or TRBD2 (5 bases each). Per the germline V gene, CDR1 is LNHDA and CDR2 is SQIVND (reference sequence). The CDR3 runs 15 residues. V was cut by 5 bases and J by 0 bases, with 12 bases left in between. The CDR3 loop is CASSWNGASTDTQYF. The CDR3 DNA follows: TGTGCCAGTAGTTGGAACGGGGCTAGCACAGATACGCAGTATTTT.

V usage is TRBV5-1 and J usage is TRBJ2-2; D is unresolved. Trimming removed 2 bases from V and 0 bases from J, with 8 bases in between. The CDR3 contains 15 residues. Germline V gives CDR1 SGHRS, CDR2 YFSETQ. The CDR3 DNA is TGCGCCAGCAGCTTAGTAGGCCCGAACACCGGGGAGCTGTTTTTT. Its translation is CASSLVGPNTGELFF.

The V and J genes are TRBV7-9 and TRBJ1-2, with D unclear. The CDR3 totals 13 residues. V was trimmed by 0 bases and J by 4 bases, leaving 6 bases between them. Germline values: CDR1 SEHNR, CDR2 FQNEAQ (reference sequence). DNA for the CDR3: TGTGCCAGCAGCTTAGCAGGGTTCTATGGCTACACCTTC. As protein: CASSLAGFYGYTF.

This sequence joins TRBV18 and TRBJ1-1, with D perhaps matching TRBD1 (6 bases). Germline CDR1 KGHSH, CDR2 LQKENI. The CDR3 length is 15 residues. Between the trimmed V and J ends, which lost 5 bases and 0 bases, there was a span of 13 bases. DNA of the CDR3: TGTGCCAGCTCAAGGTCTGGACAGTTGAACACTGAAGCTTTCTTT. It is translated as CASSRSGQLNTEAFF.

The CDR3 nucleotides are TGTGCCAGCAGCTCTGCCCAGGGGGGGACCGGGGAGCTGTTTTTT. Its protein is CASSSAQGGTGELFF. The chain is built from TRBV7-3 and TRBJ2-2; D may match TRBD1 or TRBD2 (7 bases each). In germline, CDR1 is SGHTA, CDR2 FQGTGA. The germline V and J ends were trimmed by 4 bases and 5 bases, with 14 bases remaining between them. This CDR3 spans 15 amino acids.

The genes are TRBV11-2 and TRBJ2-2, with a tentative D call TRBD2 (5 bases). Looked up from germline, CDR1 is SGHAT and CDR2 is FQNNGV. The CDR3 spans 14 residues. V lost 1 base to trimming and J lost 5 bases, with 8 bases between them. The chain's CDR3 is CASSLGTDTGELFF. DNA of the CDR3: TGTGCCAGCAGCTTAGGGACTGATACCGGGGAGCTGTTTTTT.

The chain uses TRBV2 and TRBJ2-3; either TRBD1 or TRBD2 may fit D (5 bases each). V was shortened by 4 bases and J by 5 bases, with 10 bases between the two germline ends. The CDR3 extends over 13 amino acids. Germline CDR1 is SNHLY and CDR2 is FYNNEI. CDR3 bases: TGTGCCAGCAGTGCGGGGCAGAGAGATACGCAGTATTTT. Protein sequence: CASSAGQRDTQYF.

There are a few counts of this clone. CDR3 sequence (DNA): TGTGCCATCGGCTCGATGACTAGCAGAGACACCGGGGAGCTGTTTTTT. This encodes CAIGSMTSRDTGELFF. The rearrangement links TRBV10-3 to TRBJ2-2; TRBD2 matches 7 bases. Germline CDR1 reads ENHRY; CDR2 reads SYGVKD. V lost 8 bases, J lost 3 bases, and 12 bases stayed unmatched. The CDR3 has 16 residues.

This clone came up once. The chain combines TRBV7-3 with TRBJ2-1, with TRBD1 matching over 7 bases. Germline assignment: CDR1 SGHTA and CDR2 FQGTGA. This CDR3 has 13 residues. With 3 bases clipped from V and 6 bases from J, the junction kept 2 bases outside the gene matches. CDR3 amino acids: CASSFSGGNEQFF. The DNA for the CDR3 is TGTGCCAGCAGCTTTTCAGGGGGCAATGAGCAGTTCTTC.

The CDR3 region has the DNA TGTGCCAGCAGCTCTCTGAGGGACAATGAGCAGTTCTTC. It specifies CASSSLRDNEQFF. The chain recombines TRBV5-4 with TRBJ2-1; D perhaps matches TRBD2 (5 bases). Trimming took 3 bases from V and 5 from J, leaving 9 bases between them. Germline values: CDR1 SGHNT, CDR2 YYREEE (reference sequence). The CDR3 extends over 13 amino acids.

The CDR3 DNA follows: TGTGCCAGCAGTACCTCCGCCTATGGCTACACCTTC. Protein sequence: CASSTSAYGYTF. The chain carries TRBV2 and TRBJ1-2; D gene uncertain. Germline V gene sequence: CDR1 SNHLY, CDR2 FYNNEI. This CDR3 region has 12 residues. Between the trimmed V and J ends, which lost 5 bases and 4 bases, there was a span of 8 bases.

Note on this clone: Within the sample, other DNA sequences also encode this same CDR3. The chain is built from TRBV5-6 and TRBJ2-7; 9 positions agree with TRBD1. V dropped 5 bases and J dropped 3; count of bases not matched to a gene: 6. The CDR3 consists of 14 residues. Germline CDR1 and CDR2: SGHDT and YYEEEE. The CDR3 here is CASSFKTGGYEQYF. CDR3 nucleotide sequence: TGTGCCAGCAGTTTTAAGACAGGGGGCTACGAGCAGTACTTC. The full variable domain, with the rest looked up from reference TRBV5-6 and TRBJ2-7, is DAGVTQSPTHLIKTRGQQVTLRCSPKSGHDTVSWYQQALGQGPQFIFQYYEEEERQRGNFPDRFSGHQFPNYSSELNVNALLLGDSALYLCASSFKTGGYEQYFGPGTRLTVT.

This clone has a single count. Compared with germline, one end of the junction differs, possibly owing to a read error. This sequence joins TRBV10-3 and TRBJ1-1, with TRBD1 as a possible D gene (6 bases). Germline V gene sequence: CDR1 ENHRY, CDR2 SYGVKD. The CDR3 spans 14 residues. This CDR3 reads CAISESWDNTKAFF. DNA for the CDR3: TGTGCCATCAGTGAGTCGTGGGACAACACTAAAGCTTTCTTT.

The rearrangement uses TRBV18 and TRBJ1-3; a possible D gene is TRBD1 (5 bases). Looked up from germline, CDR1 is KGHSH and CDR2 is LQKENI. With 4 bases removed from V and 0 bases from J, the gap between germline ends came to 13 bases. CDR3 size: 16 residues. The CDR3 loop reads CASSREGVVSGNTIYF. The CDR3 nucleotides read TGTGCCAGCTCACGTGAAGGGGTTGTCTCTGGAAACACCATATATTTT.

DNA for the CDR3: TGCGCCAGCAGCTTGGAGACAGGGGTCTCCCACTACACCTTC. It is translated as CASSLETGVSHYTF. V is TRBV5-1 and J is TRBJ1-2; 8 bases fit TRBD1. V lost 0 bases and J lost 10; bases outside the gene matches: 8. Germline-derived CDR1 and CDR2 are SGHRS and YFSETQ. CDR3 length: 14 residues.

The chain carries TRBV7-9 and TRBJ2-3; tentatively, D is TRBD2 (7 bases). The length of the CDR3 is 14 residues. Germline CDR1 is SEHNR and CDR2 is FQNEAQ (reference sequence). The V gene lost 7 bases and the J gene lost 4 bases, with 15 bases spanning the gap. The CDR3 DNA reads TGTGCCAGCACCCCAAGGGGGGGGGCAGATACGCAGTATTTT. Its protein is CASTPRGGADTQYF.

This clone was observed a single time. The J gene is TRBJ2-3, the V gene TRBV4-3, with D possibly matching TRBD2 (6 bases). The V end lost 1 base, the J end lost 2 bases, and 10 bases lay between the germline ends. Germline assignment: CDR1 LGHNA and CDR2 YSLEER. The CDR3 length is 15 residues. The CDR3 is CASSQASVATDTQYF. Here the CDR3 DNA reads TGCGCCAGCAGCCAAGCTAGCGTTGCCACAGATACGCAGTATTTT.

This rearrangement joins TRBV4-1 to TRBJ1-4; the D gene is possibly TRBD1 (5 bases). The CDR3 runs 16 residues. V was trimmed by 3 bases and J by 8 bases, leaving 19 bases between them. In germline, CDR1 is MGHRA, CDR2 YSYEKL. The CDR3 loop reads CASSQSFGRVGEKLFF. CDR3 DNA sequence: TGCGCCAGCAGCCAGTCATTCGGCAGGGTTGGCGAAAAACTGTTTTTT.

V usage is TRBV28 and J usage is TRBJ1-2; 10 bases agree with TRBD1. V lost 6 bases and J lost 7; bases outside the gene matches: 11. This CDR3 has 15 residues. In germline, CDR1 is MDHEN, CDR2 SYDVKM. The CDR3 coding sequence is TGTGCCAGCAGCCGCCTCGGGACAGGGGAGGGTGGCTACACCTTC. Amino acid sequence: CASSRLGTGEGGYTF.

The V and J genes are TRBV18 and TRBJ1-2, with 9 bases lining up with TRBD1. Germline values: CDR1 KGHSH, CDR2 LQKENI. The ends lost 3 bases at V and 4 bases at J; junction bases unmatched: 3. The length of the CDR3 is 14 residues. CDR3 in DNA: TGTGCCAGCTCACCGGGACAGGGTACCTATGGCTACACCTTC. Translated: CASSPGQGTYGYTF.

The CDR3 DNA reads as TGCGCCAGCAGAGCCTCCGGGACCTACAATGAGCAGTTCTTC. Amino acid sequence: CASRASGTYNEQFF. V usage is TRBV5-1 and J usage is TRBJ2-1; maybe TRBD2 (5 bases). In germline, CDR1 is SGHRS, CDR2 YFSETQ. There are 14 residues in the CDR3. With 5 bases removed from V and 2 bases from J, the gap between germline ends came to 11 bases.

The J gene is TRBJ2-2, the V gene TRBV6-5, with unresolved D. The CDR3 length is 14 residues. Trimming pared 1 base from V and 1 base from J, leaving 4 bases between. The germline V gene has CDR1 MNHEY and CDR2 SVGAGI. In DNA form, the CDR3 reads TGTGCCAGCAGTTACTTCCGGAACACCGGGGAGCTGTTTTTT. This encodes CASSYFRNTGELFF.

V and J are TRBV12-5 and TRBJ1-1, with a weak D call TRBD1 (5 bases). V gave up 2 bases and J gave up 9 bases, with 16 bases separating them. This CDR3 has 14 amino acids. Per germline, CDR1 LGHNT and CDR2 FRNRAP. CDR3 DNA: TGTGCTAGTGGTTTGCCCGGGACCCGGCGGAAAGCTTTCTTT. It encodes CASGLPGTRRKAFF.

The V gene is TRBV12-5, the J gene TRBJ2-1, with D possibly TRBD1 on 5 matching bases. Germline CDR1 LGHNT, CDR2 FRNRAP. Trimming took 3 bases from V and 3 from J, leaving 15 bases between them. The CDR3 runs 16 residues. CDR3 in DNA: TGTGCTAGTGGTTTTAACCCCTCAAGGGGCTACAATGAGCAGTTCTTC. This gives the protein CASGFNPSRGYNEQFF.

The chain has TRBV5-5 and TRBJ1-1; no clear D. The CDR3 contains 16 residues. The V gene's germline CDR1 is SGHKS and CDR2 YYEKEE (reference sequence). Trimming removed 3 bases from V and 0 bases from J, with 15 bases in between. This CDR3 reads CASSSYPWVVNTEAFF. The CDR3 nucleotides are TGTGCCAGCAGCTCGTACCCTTGGGTCGTGAACACTGAAGCTTTCTTT.

The CDR3 sequence is CASSPPGGTQYF. The CDR3 nucleotides read TGTGCCAGCAGCCCCCCGGGGGGTACGCAGTATTTT. The chain carries TRBV4-2 and TRBJ2-3, with 7 bases that match TRBD2. The germline V gene has CDR1 LGHNA and CDR2 YNFKEQ. V shed 4 bases and J 8 bases; nucleotides not matched to a gene: 3. The CDR3 has 12 amino acids.